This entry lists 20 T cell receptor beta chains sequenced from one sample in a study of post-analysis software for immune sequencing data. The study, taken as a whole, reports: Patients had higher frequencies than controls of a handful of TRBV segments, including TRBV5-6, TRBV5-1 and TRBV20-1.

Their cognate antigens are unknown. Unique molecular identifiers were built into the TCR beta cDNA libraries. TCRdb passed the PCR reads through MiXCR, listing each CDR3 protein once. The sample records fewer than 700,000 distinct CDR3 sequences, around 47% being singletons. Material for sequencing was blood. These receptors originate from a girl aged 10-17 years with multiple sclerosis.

CDR3 sequence: CASSLGRLAGGNGEQFF. In DNA form, the CDR3 reads TGCGCCAGCAGCTTGGGACGACTAGCGGGAGGGAATGGTGAGCAGTTCTTC. This rearrangement joins TRBV5-1 to TRBJ2-1; 14 bases align to TRBD2. Germline V gene data show CDR1 as SGHRS and CDR2 as YFSETQ. J gave up 9 bases and V 0 bases, and 8 bases lay outside the gene matches. The CDR3 length is 17 residues. Filled out from reference TRBV5-1 and TRBJ2-1, the complete variable domain reads KAGVTQTPRYLIKTRGQQVTLSCSPISGHRSVSWYQQTPGQGLQFLFEYFSETQRNKGNFPGRFSGRQFSNSRSEMNVSTLELGDSALYLCASSLGRLAGGNGEQFFGPGTRLTVL.

In DNA, the CDR3 is TGTGCCAGCATGAGGACAGGTGGCTACACCTTC. This translates into CASMRTGGYTF. The chain joins TRBV12-3 or TRBV12-4 to TRBJ1-2, with 7 positions matching TRBD1. This CDR3 spans 11 amino acids. J lost 7 bases, V lost 7 bases, and 3 bases had no gene match.

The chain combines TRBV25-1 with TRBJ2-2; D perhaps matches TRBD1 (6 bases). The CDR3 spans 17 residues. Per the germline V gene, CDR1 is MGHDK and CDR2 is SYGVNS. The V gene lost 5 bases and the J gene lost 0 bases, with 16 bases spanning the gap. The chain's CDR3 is CASSTTGTRTNTGELFF. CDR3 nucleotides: TGTGCCAGCAGTACCACGGGGACAAGAACGAACACCGGGGAGCTGTTTTTT.

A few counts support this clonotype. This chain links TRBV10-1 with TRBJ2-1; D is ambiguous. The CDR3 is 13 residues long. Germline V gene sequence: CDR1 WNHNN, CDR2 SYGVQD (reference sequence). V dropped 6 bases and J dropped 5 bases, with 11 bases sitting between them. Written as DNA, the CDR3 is TGCGCCAGCAGGCAGGATGCGGACAATGAGCAGTTCTTC. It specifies CASRQDADNEQFF.

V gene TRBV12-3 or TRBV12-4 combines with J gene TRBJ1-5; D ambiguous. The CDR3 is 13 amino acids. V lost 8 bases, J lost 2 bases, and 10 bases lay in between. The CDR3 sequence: CASGLAGNQPQHF. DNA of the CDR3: TGTGCCAGCGGTCTCGCCGGCAATCAGCCCCAGCATTTT.

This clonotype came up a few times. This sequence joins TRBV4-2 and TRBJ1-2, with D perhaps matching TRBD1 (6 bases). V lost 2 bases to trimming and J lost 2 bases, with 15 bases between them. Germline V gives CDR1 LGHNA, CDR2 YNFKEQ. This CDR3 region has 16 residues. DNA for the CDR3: TGTGCCAGCAGCCAACTTTCGACAGGCCCAAACTATGGCTACACCTTC. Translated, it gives CASSQLSTGPNYGYTF.

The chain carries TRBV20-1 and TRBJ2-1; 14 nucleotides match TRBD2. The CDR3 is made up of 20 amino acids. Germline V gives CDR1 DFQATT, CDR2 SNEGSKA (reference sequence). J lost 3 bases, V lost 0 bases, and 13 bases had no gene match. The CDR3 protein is CSARDDQWWTSGGNYNEQFF. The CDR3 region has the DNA TGCAGTGCTAGAGATGACCAGTGGTGGACTAGCGGGGGGAACTACAATGAGCAGTTCTTC.

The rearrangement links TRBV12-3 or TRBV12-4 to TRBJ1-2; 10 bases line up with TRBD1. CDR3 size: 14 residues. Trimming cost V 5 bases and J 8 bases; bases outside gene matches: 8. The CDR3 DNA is TGTGCCAGCAGTCCCGGGACAGGGGCTTCCGGCTACACCTTC. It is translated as CASSPGTGASGYTF.

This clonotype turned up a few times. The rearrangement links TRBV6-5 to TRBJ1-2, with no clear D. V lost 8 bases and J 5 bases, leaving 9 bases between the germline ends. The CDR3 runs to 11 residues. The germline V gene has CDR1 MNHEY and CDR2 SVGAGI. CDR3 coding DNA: TGTGCCAGCGGCCCCATTTATGGCTACACCTTC. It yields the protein CASGPIYGYTF.

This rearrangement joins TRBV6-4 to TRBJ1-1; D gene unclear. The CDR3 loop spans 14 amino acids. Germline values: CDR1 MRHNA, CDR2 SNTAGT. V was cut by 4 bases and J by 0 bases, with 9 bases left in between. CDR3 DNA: TGTGCCAGCAGTGCCGTCGGGCTGAACACTGAAGCTTTCTTT. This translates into CASSAVGLNTEAFF.

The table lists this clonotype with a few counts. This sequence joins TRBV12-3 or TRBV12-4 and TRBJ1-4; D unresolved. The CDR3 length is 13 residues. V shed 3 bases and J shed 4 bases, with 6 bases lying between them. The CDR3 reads CASSLVGNEKLFF. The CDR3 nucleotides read TGTGCCAGCAGTTTGGTTGGTAATGAAAAACTGTTTTTT.

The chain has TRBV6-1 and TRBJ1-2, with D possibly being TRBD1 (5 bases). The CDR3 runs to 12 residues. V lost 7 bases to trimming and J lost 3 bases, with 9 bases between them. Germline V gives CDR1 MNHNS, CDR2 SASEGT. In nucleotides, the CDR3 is TGTGCCAGCATGTCCAGGGACTATGGCTACACCTTC. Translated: CASMSRDYGYTF.

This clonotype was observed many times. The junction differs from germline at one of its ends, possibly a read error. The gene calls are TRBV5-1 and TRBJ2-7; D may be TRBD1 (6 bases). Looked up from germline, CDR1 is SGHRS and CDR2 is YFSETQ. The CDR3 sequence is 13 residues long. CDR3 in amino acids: CASSPGQSYEQYF. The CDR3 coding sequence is TGTGCCAGCAGCCCCGGACAGTCCTACGAGCAGTACTTC.

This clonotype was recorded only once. The CDR3 loop is CASSDAGNTDTQYF. CDR3 nucleotides: TGTGCCAGCAGCGACGCGGGGAACACAGATACGCAGTATTTT. The chain has TRBV11-1 and TRBJ2-3; TRBD2 might be the D (6 bases). The CDR3 is made up of 14 amino acids. The V end was cut by 5 bases, the J end by 2 bases, with 11 bases between. The germline CDR1 and CDR2 sequences are SGHAT and FQDESV (reference sequence). The full variable domain, rest sourced from reference TRBV11-1 and TRBJ2-3, is EAEVAQSPRYKITEKSQAVAFWCDPISGHATLYWYRQILGQGPELLVQFQDESVVDDSQLPKDRFSAERLKGVDSTLKIQPAELGDSAMYLCASSDAGNTDTQYFGPGTRLTVL.

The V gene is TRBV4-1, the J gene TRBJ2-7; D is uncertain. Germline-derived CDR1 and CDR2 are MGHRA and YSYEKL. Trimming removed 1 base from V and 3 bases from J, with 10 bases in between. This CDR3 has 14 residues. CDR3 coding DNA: TGCGCCAGCAGCCAAGTGACCAGGAACTACGAGCAGTACTTC. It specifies CASSQVTRNYEQYF.

CDR3 sequence: CASQDRDSGSYNSPLHF. In DNA form, the CDR3 reads TGCGCCAGCCAGGACAGGGATAGTGGATCCTATAATTCACCCCTCCACTTT. The V gene is TRBV5-1, the J gene TRBJ1-6, with 8 bases identical to TRBD1. Germline V gene data show CDR1 as SGHRS and CDR2 as YFSETQ. The CDR3 has 17 amino acids. V lost 7 bases, J lost 1 base, and 10 bases stayed unmatched.

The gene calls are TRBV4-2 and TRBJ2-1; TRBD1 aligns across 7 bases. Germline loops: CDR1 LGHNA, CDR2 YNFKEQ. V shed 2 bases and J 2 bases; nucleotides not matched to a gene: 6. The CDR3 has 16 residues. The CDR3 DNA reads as TGTGCCAGCAGCCAACAAGGGGGACAGACCTACAATGAGCAGTTCTTC. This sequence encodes CASSQQGGQTYNEQFF.

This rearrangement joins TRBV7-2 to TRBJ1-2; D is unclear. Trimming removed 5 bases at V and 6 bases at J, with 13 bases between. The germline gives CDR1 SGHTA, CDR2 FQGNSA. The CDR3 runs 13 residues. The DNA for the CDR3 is TGTGCCAGCAGCCCCGGACCGAATGATGGCTACACCTTC. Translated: CASSPGPNDGYTF.

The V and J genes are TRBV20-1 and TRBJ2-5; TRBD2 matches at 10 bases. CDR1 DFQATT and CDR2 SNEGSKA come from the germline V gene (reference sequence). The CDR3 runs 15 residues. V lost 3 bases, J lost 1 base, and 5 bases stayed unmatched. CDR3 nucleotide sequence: TGCAGTGCTAGTTATAGCGGGGGGTCCCAAGAGACCCAGTACTTC. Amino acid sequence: CSASYSGGSQETQYF.

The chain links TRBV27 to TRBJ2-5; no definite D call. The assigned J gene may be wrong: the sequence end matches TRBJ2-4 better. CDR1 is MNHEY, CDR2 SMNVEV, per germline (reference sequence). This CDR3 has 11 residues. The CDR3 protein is CASKSLDIQYF. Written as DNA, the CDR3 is TGTGCCAGCAAGTCTTTAGACATTCAGTACTTC.